This T cell receptor beta chain was profiled in a study of cytomegalovirus exposure and HLA in healthy donors. Study conclusions and caveats: Listed as cytomegalovirus-associated were 150 or so TCR beta chains. Among donors in an Asian-associated ancestry cluster, a later analysis reportedly found fewer N-insertions than the approximately 700-donor mean. Near-uniform donor sequencing depth was presumed by presence/absence analyses.

Primers for the PCR totalled 60 Vbeta and 13 Jbeta. Clones were read by immunoSEQ multiplex PCR, and TCRdb kept only the in-frame ones, dropping some. The sample records about 90,000 clones, nearly 80% being singletons. The CDR3 consists of 15 residues. Germline assignment: CDR1 SEHNR and CDR2 FQNEAQ (reference sequence). In this sample, this clone turned up once. What it recognizes is unknown. At one of its ends the junction is not consistent with the germline gene, which may arise from a read error. The clonotype originates from a woman in her thirties or forties in good health and CMV-seropositive. V is TRBV7-9 and J is TRBJ1-2; D remains ambiguous. Sequences were obtained from PBMCs. The CDR3 loop reads CSSSYSGSLHHGYTF. In DNA form, the CDR3 reads TGTTCCAGCAGCTACAGCGGGAGCCTACATCATGGCTACACCTTC.